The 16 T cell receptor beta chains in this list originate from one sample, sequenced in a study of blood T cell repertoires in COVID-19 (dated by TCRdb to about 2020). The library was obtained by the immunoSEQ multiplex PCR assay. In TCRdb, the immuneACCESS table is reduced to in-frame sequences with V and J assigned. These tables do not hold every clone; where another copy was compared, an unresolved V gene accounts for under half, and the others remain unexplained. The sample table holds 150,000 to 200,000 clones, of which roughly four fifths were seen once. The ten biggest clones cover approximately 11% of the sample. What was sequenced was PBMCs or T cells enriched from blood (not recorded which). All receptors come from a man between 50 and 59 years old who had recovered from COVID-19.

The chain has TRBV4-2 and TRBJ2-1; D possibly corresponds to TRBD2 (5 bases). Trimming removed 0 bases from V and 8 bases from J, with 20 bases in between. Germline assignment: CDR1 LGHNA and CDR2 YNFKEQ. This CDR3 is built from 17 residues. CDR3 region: CASSQEVKSGKWDEQFF. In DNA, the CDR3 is TGTGCCAGCAGCCAAGAGGTGAAGAGCGGAAAATGGGATGAGCAGTTCTTC.

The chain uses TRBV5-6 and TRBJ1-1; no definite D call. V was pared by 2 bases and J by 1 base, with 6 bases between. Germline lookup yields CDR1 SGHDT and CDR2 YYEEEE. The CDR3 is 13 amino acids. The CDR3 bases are TGTGCCAGCAGCTTCAGTCCGAACACTGAAGCTTTCTTT. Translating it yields CASSFSPNTEAFF.

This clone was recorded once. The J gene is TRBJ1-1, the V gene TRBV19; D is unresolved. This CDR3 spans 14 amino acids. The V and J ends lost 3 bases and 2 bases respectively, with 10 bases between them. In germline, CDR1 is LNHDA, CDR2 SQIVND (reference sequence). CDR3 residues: CASSITSGNTEAFF. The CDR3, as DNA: TGTGCCAGTAGTATCACATCGGGAAACACTGAAGCTTTCTTT.

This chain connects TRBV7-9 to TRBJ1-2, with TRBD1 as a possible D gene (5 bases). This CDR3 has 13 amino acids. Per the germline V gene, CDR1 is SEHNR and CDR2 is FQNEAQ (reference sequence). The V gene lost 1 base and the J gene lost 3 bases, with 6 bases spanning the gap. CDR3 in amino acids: CASSLGGDYGYTF. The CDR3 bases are TGTGCCAGCAGCTTAGGGGGGGACTATGGCTACACCTTC.

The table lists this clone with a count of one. The CDR3 sequence: CASKGADTSNYGYTF. CDR3 DNA: TGTGCCAGTAAAGGCGCAGACACGAGTAACTATGGCTACACCTTC. V and J are TRBV19 and TRBJ1-2; D uncertain. Trimming pared 7 bases from V and 1 base from J, leaving 16 bases between. The CDR3 covers 15 residues. Germline V CDR1 and CDR2: LNHDA, SQIVND (reference sequence).

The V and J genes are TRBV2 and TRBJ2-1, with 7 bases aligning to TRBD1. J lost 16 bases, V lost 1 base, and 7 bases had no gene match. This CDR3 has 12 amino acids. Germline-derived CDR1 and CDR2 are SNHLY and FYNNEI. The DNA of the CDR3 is TGTGCCAGCAGTGAAGGCGGAGACAGGGCTTTCTTC. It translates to CASSEGGDRAFF.

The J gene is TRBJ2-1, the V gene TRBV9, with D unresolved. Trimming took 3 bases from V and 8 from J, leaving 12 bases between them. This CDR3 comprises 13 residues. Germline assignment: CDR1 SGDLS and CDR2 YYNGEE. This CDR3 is CASSGLEVDEQFF. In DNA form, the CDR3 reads TGTGCCAGCAGCGGGCTCGAAGTCGATGAGCAGTTCTTC. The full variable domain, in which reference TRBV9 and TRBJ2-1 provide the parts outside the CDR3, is DSGVTQTPKHLITATGQRVTLRCSPRSGDLSVYWYQQSLDQGLQFLIQYYNGEERAKGNILERFSAQQFPDLHSELNLSSLELGDSALYFCASSGLEVDEQFFGPGTRLTVL.

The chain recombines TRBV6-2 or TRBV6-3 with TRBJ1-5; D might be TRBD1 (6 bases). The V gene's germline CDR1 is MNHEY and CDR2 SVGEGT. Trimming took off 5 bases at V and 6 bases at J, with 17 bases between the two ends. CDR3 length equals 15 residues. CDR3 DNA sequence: TGTGCCAGCAGTCAAAGCGGGGGGCGCGCTCAGCCCCAGCATTTT. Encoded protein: CASSQSGGRAQPQHF.

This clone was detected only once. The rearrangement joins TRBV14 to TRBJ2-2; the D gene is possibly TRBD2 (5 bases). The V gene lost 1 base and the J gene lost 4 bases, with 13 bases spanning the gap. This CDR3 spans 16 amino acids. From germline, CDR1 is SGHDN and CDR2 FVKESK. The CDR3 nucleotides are TGTGCCAGCAGCCAAGTCTCCGGGATTGCCACCGGGGAGCTGTTTTTT. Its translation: CASSQVSGIATGELFF.

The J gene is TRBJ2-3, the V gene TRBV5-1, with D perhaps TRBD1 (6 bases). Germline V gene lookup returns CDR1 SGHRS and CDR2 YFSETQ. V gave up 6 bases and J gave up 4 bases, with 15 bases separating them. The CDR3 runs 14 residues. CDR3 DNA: TGCGCCAGCACCCCAGGGGCAGGCCCAGATACGCAGTATTTT. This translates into CASTPGAGPDTQYF. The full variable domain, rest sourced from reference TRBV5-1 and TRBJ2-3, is KAGVTQTPRYLIKTRGQQVTLSCSPISGHRSVSWYQQTPGQGLQFLFEYFSETQRNKGNFPGRFSGRQFSNSRSEMNVSTLELGDSALYLCASTPGAGPDTQYFGPGTRLTVL.

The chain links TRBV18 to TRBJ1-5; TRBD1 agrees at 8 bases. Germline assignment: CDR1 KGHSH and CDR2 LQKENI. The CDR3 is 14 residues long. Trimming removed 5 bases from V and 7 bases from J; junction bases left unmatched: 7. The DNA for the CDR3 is TGTGCCAGCTCAAACGGACAGGGTCTACAGCCCCAGCATTTT. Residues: CASSNGQGLQPQHF. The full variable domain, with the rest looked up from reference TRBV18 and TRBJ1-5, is NAGVMQNPRHLVRRRGQEARLRCSPMKGHSHVYWYRQLPEEGLKFMVYLQKENIIDESGMPKERFSAEFPKEGPSILRIQQVVRGDSAAYFCASSNGQGLQPQHFGDGTRLSIL.

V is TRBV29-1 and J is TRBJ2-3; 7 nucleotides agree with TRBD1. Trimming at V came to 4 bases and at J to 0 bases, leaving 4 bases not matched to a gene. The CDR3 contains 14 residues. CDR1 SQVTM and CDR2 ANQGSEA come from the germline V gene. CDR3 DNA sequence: TGCAGCGTTGCCCACAGGGGAAGCACAGATACGCAGTATTTT. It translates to CSVAHRGSTDTQYF.

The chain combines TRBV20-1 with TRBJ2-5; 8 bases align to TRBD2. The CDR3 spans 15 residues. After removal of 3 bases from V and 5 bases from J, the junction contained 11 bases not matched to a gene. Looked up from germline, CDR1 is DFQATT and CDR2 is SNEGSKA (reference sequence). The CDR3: CSASPLELAVETQYF. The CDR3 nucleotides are TGCAGTGCTAGTCCCCTGGAACTAGCGGTGGAGACCCAGTACTTC.

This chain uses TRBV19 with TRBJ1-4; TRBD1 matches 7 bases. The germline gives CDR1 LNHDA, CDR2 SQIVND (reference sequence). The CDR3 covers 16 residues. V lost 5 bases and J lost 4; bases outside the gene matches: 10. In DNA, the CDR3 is TGTGCCAGTAGTCCTCTGCTGACAGGGAGTAATGAAAAACTGTTTTTT. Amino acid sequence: CASSPLLTGSNEKLFF. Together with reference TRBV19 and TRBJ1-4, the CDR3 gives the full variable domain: DGGITQSPKYLFRKEGQNVTLSCEQNLNHDAMYWYRQDPGQGLRLIYYSQIVNDFQKGDIAEGYSVSREKKESFPLTVTSAQKNPTAFYLCASSPLLTGSNEKLFFGSGTQLSVL.

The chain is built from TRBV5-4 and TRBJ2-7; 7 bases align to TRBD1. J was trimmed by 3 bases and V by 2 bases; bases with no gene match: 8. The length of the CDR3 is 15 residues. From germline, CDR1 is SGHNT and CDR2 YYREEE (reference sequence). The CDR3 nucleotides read TGTGCCAGCAGCTTAGACCCGACAGGGAACTACGAGCAGTACTTC. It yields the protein CASSLDPTGNYEQYF.

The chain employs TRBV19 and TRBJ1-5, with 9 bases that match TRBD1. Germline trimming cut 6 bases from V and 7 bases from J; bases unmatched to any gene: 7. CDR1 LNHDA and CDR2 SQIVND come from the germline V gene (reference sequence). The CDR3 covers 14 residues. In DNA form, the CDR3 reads TGTGCCAGTAGCCCGACAGGGGGGTTACAGCCCCAGCATTTT. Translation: CASSPTGGLQPQHF. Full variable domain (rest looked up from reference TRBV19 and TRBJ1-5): DGGITQSPKYLFRKEGQNVTLSCEQNLNHDAMYWYRQDPGQGLRLIYYSQIVNDFQKGDIAEGYSVSREKKESFPLTVTSAQKNPTAFYLCASSPTGGLQPQHFGDGTRLSIL.